These 32 T cell receptor beta chains were sequenced from one sample in a study of blood T cell repertoires in COVID-19. The assay was immunoSEQ multiplex PCR, and TCRdb's table has in-frame clones only and misses some. The sample has a few hundred thousand clones, 65% to 90% seen once. The sample was PBMCs or T cells enriched from blood (not recorded which). The receptor source for this set is a middle-aged woman with acute COVID-19.

J is TRBJ1-5 and V is TRBV5-5; unclear D gene. Germline assignment: CDR1 SGHKS and CDR2 YYEKEE (reference sequence). The CDR3 has 15 residues. The V and J ends lost 5 bases and 1 base respectively, with 13 bases between them. The CDR3 region has the DNA TGTGCCAGCAGGGCCCGGGGTACGAGCAATCAGCCCCAGCATTTT. Protein: CASRARGTSNQPQHF.

The chain recombines TRBV5-8 with TRBJ1-2; D not resolved. There are 12 residues in the CDR3. V was trimmed by 6 bases and J by 2 bases, leaving 8 bases between them. CDR1 is SGHTS, CDR2 YDEGEE, per germline. The CDR3 reads CASTTANYGYTF. Written as DNA, the CDR3 is TGTGCCAGCACTACCGCCAACTATGGCTACACCTTC.

The V call is TRBV11-2, the J call TRBJ2-2; no definite D call. CDR1 SGHAT and CDR2 FQNNGV come from the germline V gene. Deletions cut 1 base from V and 2 bases from J, with 11 bases between. The CDR3 contains 16 residues. The CDR3 loop is CASSLGQAYNTGELFF. The CDR3 coding sequence is TGTGCCAGCAGCTTAGGGCAGGCCTATAACACCGGGGAGCTGTTTTTT.

This chain uses TRBV6-5 with TRBJ2-7; TRBD1 aligns across 7 bases. The ends lost 4 bases at V and 0 bases at J; junction bases unmatched: 6. CDR3 size: 15 residues. From germline, CDR1 is MNHEY and CDR2 SVGAGI. The CDR3 coding sequence is TGTGCCAGCAGTTCATCCGGGACAGACTCCTACGAGCAGTACTTC. Protein product: CASSSSGTDSYEQYF.

In this sample, this clone turned up once. V usage is TRBV7-2 and J usage is TRBJ1-5, with 8 nucleotides matching TRBD1. The CDR3 runs to 16 residues. Looked up from germline, CDR1 is SGHTA and CDR2 is FQGNSA. J was trimmed by 2 bases and V by 1 base; bases with no gene match: 4. The CDR3, as DNA: TGTGCCAGCAGCTTAGTTTCGGGACAGGGCAATCAGCCCCAGCATTTT. Protein product: CASSLVSGQGNQPQHF.

Only one count was recorded for this clone. The sample has other DNA sequences that encode this CDR3 too. This chain connects TRBV28 to TRBJ1-5; maybe TRBD1 (6 bases). This CDR3 comprises 15 residues. Trimming shortened V by 4 bases and J by 5 bases, and 15 bases separated the two germline ends. CDR1 is MDHEN and CDR2 is SYDVKM in the germline V gene. CDR3 nucleotide sequence: TGTGCCAGCAGTTCCCCGACAGGCGGCGATCAGCCCCAGCATTTT. Residues: CASSSPTGGDQPQHF.

V gene TRBV7-2 combines with J gene TRBJ1-3; no clear D gene. Trimming took off 5 bases at V and 0 bases at J, with 11 bases between the two ends. The CDR3 totals 15 residues. CDR1 is SGHTA, CDR2 FQGNSA, per germline. CDR3 sequence: CASSPRTVSGNTIYF. Here the CDR3 DNA reads TGTGCCAGCAGCCCCCGCACGGTCTCTGGAAACACCATATATTTT.

This chain joins TRBV9 and TRBJ2-1, with D possibly being TRBD2 (6 bases). V shed 3 bases and J shed 5 bases, with 18 bases lying between them. This CDR3 contains 16 residues. Germline CDR1 reads SGDLS; CDR2 reads YYNGEE. CDR3 sequence reads: CASSGALRSGHNEQFF. CDR3 DNA: TGTGCCAGCAGCGGGGCCCTAAGGAGCGGGCACAATGAGCAGTTCTTC.

The chain is built from TRBV15 and TRBJ2-7, with 7 bases lining up with TRBD1. The CDR3 extends over 15 amino acids. Per the germline V gene, CDR1 is LNHNV and CDR2 is YYDKDF (reference sequence). With V trimmed by 5 bases and J by 2 bases, 9 bases remained unmatched. CDR3 DNA: TGTGCCACCAGCGACCCCGGGACAGCTACCTACGAGCAGTACTTC. The encoded protein is CATSDPGTATYEQYF.

This sequence joins TRBV19 and TRBJ1-3; a possible D gene is TRBD1 (5 bases). Trimming took off 7 bases at V and 4 bases at J, with 17 bases between the two ends. The germline gives CDR1 LNHDA, CDR2 SQIVND (reference sequence). This CDR3 region has 15 residues. CDR3 sequence: CASTAWAQGGNTIYF. CDR3 sequence (DNA): TGTGCCAGTACCGCGTGGGCCCAGGGCGGAAACACCATATATTTT.

V and J are TRBV18 and TRBJ2-3, with TRBD2 matching 11 bases. V was clipped by 6 bases and J by 4 bases; unmatched bases: 6. The CDR3 is 15 amino acids. Looked up from germline, CDR1 is KGHSH and CDR2 is LQKENI. In DNA form, the CDR3 reads TGTGCCAGCTCGCTACTAGCGGGAGTTTCAGATACGCAGTATTTT. Protein sequence: CASSLLAGVSDTQYF.

The rearrangement uses TRBV3-1 (or the pseudogene TRBV3-2) and TRBJ1-6; possibly TRBD1 for D (5 bases). Trimming left V 6 bases short and J 7 bases short, with 13 bases between. Germline V lookup: CDR1 LGHDT, CDR2 YNNKEL (reference sequence). This CDR3 contains 14 residues. This chain's CDR3 is CASSEGRENSPLHF. CDR3 nucleotide sequence: TGTGCCAGCAGTGAAGGCAGGGAAAATTCACCCCTCCACTTT.

The chain combines TRBV19 with TRBJ2-2, with 10 bases that match TRBD1. The CDR3 is 14 amino acids. Losses at the gene ends were 7 bases for V and 7 bases for J; bases not matched to a gene: 6. Germline-derived CDR1 and CDR2 are LNHDA and SQIVND (reference sequence). CDR3 protein: CASKRDRGNGELFF. Written as DNA, the CDR3 is TGTGCCAGTAAACGGGACAGGGGAAACGGGGAGCTGTTTTTT.

In this sample, this clone turned up once. In DNA, the CDR3 is TGTGCCAGCAGCTTAACCCTAGCGGGAGGGCCGGAAACCGGGGAGCTGTTTTTT. Residues: CASSLTLAGGPETGELFF. The V gene is TRBV9, the J gene TRBJ2-2; 12 nucleotides align to TRBD2. CDR1 and CDR2 from the germline V gene are SGDLS and YYNGEE. The CDR3 contains 18 residues. The junction had 12 bases not matched to a gene; V was cut back by 4 bases and J by 5 bases.

The rearrangement joins TRBV27 to TRBJ2-7, with D maybe TRBD1 (6 bases). The germline V and J ends were trimmed by 3 bases and 2 bases, with 23 bases remaining between them. This CDR3 is built from 18 residues. Germline-derived CDR1 and CDR2 are MNHEY and SMNVEV (reference sequence). The CDR3 DNA reads as TGTGCCAGCAGTTTCTTACCGCTTCGACAGGCGGAGACCTACGAGCAGTACTTC. This sequence encodes CASSFLPLRQAETYEQYF.

This chain connects TRBV6-2 or TRBV6-3 to TRBJ2-7; maybe TRBD1 (5 bases). Germline CDR1 reads MNHEY; CDR2 reads SVGEGT. Trimming left V 0 bases short and J 1 base short, with 16 bases between. This CDR3 is built from 17 residues. This CDR3 reads CASSYSSRRQISYEQYF. In nucleotides, the CDR3 is TGTGCCAGCAGTTACTCGTCTCGCCGACAGATTTCCTACGAGCAGTACTTC.

The chain recombines TRBV28 with TRBJ2-7; D perhaps matches TRBD2 (7 bases). Between the trimmed V and J ends, which lost 8 bases and 1 base, there was a span of 15 bases. This CDR3 spans 14 amino acids. CDR1 MDHEN and CDR2 SYDVKM come from the germline V gene. CDR3 loop: CASWDAGASYEQYF. Written as DNA, the CDR3 is TGTGCCAGCTGGGACGCGGGGGCATCCTACGAGCAGTACTTC.

The rearrangement joins TRBV28 to TRBJ2-7; the match to TRBD1 covers 7 bases. With V trimmed by 6 bases and J by 5 bases, 10 bases remained unmatched. Germline values: CDR1 MDHEN, CDR2 SYDVKM. The CDR3 runs 14 residues. The DNA of the CDR3 is TGTGCCAGCAGATCCGGGACAGTCGTTAACGAGCAGTACTTC. This gives the protein CASRSGTVVNEQYF.

V gene TRBV7-2 combines with J gene TRBJ1-5; D perhaps matches TRBD1 (6 bases). Germline values: CDR1 SGHTA, CDR2 FQGNSA. Trimming removed 6 bases from V and 3 bases from J, with 15 bases in between. The CDR3 is 15 amino acids. CDR3 DNA: TGTGCCAGCAGTTTCGACAGGCGACTCAATCAGCCCCAGCATTTT. This encodes CASSFDRRLNQPQHF.

This clone was recorded only once. As DNA, the CDR3 is TGTGCCAGCAGCGTAGAGAGGGCGGGAGGAACAGATACGCAGTATTTT. This gives the protein CASSVERAGGTDTQYF. The chain couples TRBV9 to TRBJ2-3, with TRBD2 matching over 8 bases. Germline trimming cut 0 bases from V and 3 bases from J; bases unmatched to any gene: 6. This CDR3 is 16 amino acids long. Germline CDR1 is SGDLS and CDR2 is YYNGEE. Supplemented by reference TRBV9 and TRBJ2-3, the full variable domain reads DSGVTQTPKHLITATGQRVTLRCSPRSGDLSVYWYQQSLDQGLQFLIQYYNGEERAKGNILERFSAQQFPDLHSELNLSSLELGDSALYFCASSVERAGGTDTQYFGPGTRLTVL.

A few counts support this clone. The chain carries TRBV5-4 and TRBJ2-1; 7 bases match TRBD1. The germline CDR1 and CDR2 sequences are SGHNT and YYREEE (reference sequence). V lost 4 bases and J lost 6; bases outside the gene matches: 10. The CDR3 spans 15 residues. The DNA of the CDR3 is TGTGCCAGCAGCCACCGACAGGGCGGAGGCAATGAGCAGTTCTTC. This codes for CASSHRQGGGNEQFF. The whole variable domain, remainder taken from reference TRBV5-4 and TRBJ2-1, is ETGVTQSPTHLIKTRGQQVTLRCSSQSGHNTVSWYQQALGQGPQFIFQYYREEENGRGNFPPRFSGLQFPNYSSELNVNALELDDSALYLCASSHRQGGGNEQFFGPGTRLTVL.

J is TRBJ1-6 and V is TRBV7-8; the D gene is possibly TRBD1 (6 bases). Trimming stripped 1 base from V and 4 bases from J, with 14 bases between. Germline V gene sequence: CDR1 SGHVS, CDR2 FQNEAQ. The CDR3 loop spans 17 amino acids. In DNA form, the CDR3 reads TGTGCCAGCAGCTTAGTTGGGGGCTACGAATATAATTCACCCCTCCACTTT. It translates to CASSLVGGYEYNSPLHF. Variable domain in full (rest from reference TRBV7-8 and TRBJ1-6): GAGVSQSPRYKVAKRGQDVALRCDPISGHVSLFWYQQALGQGPEFLTYFQNEAQLDKSGLPSDRFFAERPEGSVSTLKIQRTQQEDSAVYLCASSLVGGYEYNSPLHFGNGTRLTVT.

This sequence joins TRBV19 and TRBJ2-7; 7 bases line up with TRBD1. CDR1 is LNHDA and CDR2 is SQIVND in the germline V gene (reference sequence). This CDR3 has 13 amino acids. Trimming took 6 bases from V and 1 from J; bases not matched to a gene: 3. The CDR3 protein is CASSPGQSYEQYF. In nucleotides, the CDR3 is TGTGCCAGTAGCCCGGGACAGTCCTACGAGCAGTACTTC.

In this sample, this clone turned up once. The rearrangement joins TRBV6-5 to TRBJ1-5; D gene ambiguous. Germline CDR1 MNHEY, CDR2 SVGAGI. V lost 4 bases and J 7 bases, leaving 17 bases between the germline ends. The CDR3 has 15 amino acids. The CDR3 DNA reads as TGTGCCAGCAGTTCCGAGGCACCCGGGAGCCAGCCCCAGCATTTT. This sequence encodes CASSSEAPGSQPQHF.

This chain joins TRBV4-2 and TRBJ2-7; the match to TRBD2 covers 9 bases. The CDR3 spans 15 residues. Germline V gene data show CDR1 as LGHNA and CDR2 as YNFKEQ. The V gene end was trimmed by 4 bases and the J gene end by 4 bases; junction bases not matched to a gene: 8. DNA for the CDR3: TGTGCCAGCAGCCCTGGACTAGCGTCACTTTACGAGCAGTACTTC. Protein product: CASSPGLASLYEQYF.

This clone was seen a few times. V and J are TRBV6-2 or TRBV6-3 and TRBJ2-1; 9 nucleotides agree with TRBD2. Germline CDR1 and CDR2: MNHEY and SVGEGT. Trimming removed 4 bases from V and 7 bases from J; junction bases left unmatched: 14. CDR3 length: 17 residues. CDR3 loop: CASSLLGGSGRTNEQFF. In nucleotides, the CDR3 is TGTGCCAGCAGTTTACTGGGGGGAAGCGGGAGGACGAATGAGCAGTTCTTC.

The chain has TRBV12-3 or TRBV12-4 and TRBJ1-5; D unresolved. CDR3 length: 13 amino acids. V shed 3 bases and J shed 5 bases, with 8 bases lying between them. The CDR3 region is CASSLERDQPQHF. In nucleotides, the CDR3 is TGTGCCAGCAGTTTGGAGCGCGATCAGCCCCAGCATTTT.

This chain's CDR3 is CASSALGGTVNLNYGYTF. DNA of the CDR3: TGTGCCAGCAGTGCCCTCGGAGGGACAGTCAATCTTAACTATGGCTACACCTTC. The chain employs TRBV6-1 and TRBJ1-2; 7 positions match TRBD1. V lost 4 bases and J lost 1; bases outside the gene matches: 15. The germline V gene has CDR1 MNHNS and CDR2 SASEGT. The CDR3 extends over 18 amino acids.

This clone was counted once. V and J are TRBV27 and TRBJ1-6; no reliable D call. V lost 6 bases, J lost 8 bases, and 11 bases lay in between. The CDR3 runs to 13 residues. CDR1 and CDR2 from the germline V gene are MNHEY and SMNVEV (reference sequence). CDR3 residues: CASSPSRDSPLHF. CDR3 bases: TGTGCCAGCAGCCCCTCCCGCGATTCACCCCTCCACTTT.

The chain links TRBV21-1 to TRBJ2-7; TRBD1 reflects the table's D call only, with no check against the DNA. TRBV21-1 is a documented pseudogene. CDR3 length equals 17 residues. This CDR3 reads CASSITRTGTGGDEQYF. In nucleotides, the CDR3 is TGTGCCAGCAGCATAACGAGGACCGGGACAGGGGGAGACGAGCAGTACTTC.

The chain joins TRBV28 to TRBJ1-2; 8 nucleotides agree with TRBD1. Trimming at V came to 1 base and at J to 0 bases, leaving 7 bases not matched to a gene. CDR1 is MDHEN and CDR2 is SYDVKM in the germline V gene. The CDR3 length is 17 residues. This CDR3 reads CASSLFRGRDPNYGYTF. The CDR3 DNA follows: TGTGCCAGCAGTTTATTCAGGGGGCGCGATCCTAACTATGGCTACACCTTC.

The chain combines TRBV3-1 (or the pseudogene TRBV3-2) with TRBJ2-7; TRBD1 aligns across 10 bases. This CDR3 comprises 15 residues. Germline-derived CDR1 and CDR2 are LGHDT and YNNKEL (reference sequence). V was clipped by 6 bases and J by 6 bases; unmatched bases: 11. The CDR3 bases are TGTGCCAGCAGACAAACCGGGACAGGGGCCCCCGAGCAGTACTTC. Translating it yields CASRQTGTGAPEQYF.